Each of the 14 T cell receptor beta chains below was sequenced from the same sample in a study of OX40 agonist ivuxolimab in advanced cancers. The library was built by means of the immunoSEQ multiplex PCR assay. Drawn from immuneACCESS, this table holds only the in-frame rearrangements with V and J called that TCRdb kept. Clones are partly lost; checked studies trace under half to an unresolved V gene and leave the rest unexplained. Recorded for this sample are about 31,000 clones; approximately 86% of them occurred a single time. The top ten constitute 30% to 40% of the sample. The source was CD4+ or CD8+ T cells sorted from blood, collected in a trial of the OX40 agonist ivuxolimab. These receptors were obtained from an adult with an advanced solid tumor such as melanoma, head and neck, liver or kidney cancer.

The rearrangement joins TRBV28 to TRBJ2-1; no clear D gene. From germline, CDR1 is MDHEN and CDR2 SYDVKM. This CDR3 region has 13 residues. The V and J ends lost 3 bases and 6 bases respectively, with 9 bases between them. The CDR3: CASSFGRSNEQFF. For the CDR3, the DNA is TGTGCCAGCAGTTTCGGACGGTCCAATGAGCAGTTCTTC.

The V call is TRBV7-2, the J call TRBJ1-1; D gene unclear. This CDR3 comprises 12 residues. The ends were cut back, 2 bases at V and 1 base at J, with 2 bases in the middle. Germline V gene data show CDR1 as SGHTA and CDR2 as FQGNSA. CDR3 protein: CASSLSNTEAFF. The CDR3 DNA sequence: TGTGCCAGCAGCTTATCGAACACTGAAGCTTTCTTT.

The V and J genes are TRBV29-1 and TRBJ2-1; 7 bases are a match to TRBD2. The CDR3 is made up of 17 amino acids. Per germline, CDR1 SQVTM and CDR2 ANQGSEA. V dropped 0 bases and J dropped 3; count of bases not matched to a gene: 11. CDR3 in DNA: TGCAGCGTTGAAGATACGTCTAGCGGAGTCCACTACAATGAGCAGTTCTTC. Its translation: CSVEDTSSGVHYNEQFF.

The chain couples TRBV29-1 to TRBJ2-7; TRBD1 might be the D (5 bases). CDR3 size: 13 residues. V lost 3 bases to trimming and J lost 1 base, with 10 bases between them. Germline-derived CDR1 and CDR2 are SQVTM and ANQGSEA. CDR3 coding DNA: TGCAGCGTTGAGGGTAGGGGTTCCTACGAGCAGTACTTC. It codes for CSVEGRGSYEQYF.

This chain links TRBV27 with TRBJ1-2; no definite D call. The germline V gene has CDR1 MNHEY and CDR2 SMNVEV (reference sequence). V was clipped by 6 bases and J by 4 bases, with 12 bases between them. The CDR3 loop spans 13 amino acids. The CDR3, as DNA: TGTGCCAGCAGGAATGTTGGCAGCTATGGCTACACCTTC. It specifies CASRNVGSYGYTF.

In this sample, this clone turned up a few times. The V call is TRBV27, the J call TRBJ1-3; D gene ambiguous. The CDR3 contains 14 residues. The germline V gene encodes CDR1 MNHEY and CDR2 SMNVEV (reference sequence). V was shortened by 7 bases and J by 1 base, with 11 bases between the two germline ends. The CDR3 DNA follows: TGTGCCAGCAAGGGCCGGCTGTCTGGAAACACCATATATTTT. Translation: CASKGRLSGNTIYF.

V and J are TRBV13 and TRBJ2-3; TRBD1 is a possible D gene (6 bases). The CDR3 extends over 17 amino acids. Trimming cost V 0 bases and J 1 base, with 14 bases left between them. CDR1 is PRHDT and CDR2 is FYEKMQ in the germline V gene (reference sequence). The CDR3 nucleotides read TGTGCCAGCAGCTTAGGCCGGCAGGGGAAAGGCACAGATACGCAGTATTTT. It specifies CASSLGRQGKGTDTQYF. Full variable domain (missing parts from reference TRBV13 and TRBJ2-3): AAGVIQSPRHLIKEKRETATLKCYPIPRHDTVYWYQQGPGQDPQFLISFYEKMQSDKGSIPDRFSAQQFSDYHSELNMSSLELGDSALYFCASSLGRQGKGTDTQYFGPGTRLTVL.

The rearrangement uses TRBV7-9 and TRBJ2-7; D is ambiguous. CDR1 and CDR2 (germline): SEHNR, FQNEAQ (reference sequence). The CDR3 is made up of 13 amino acids. Between the trimmed V and J ends, which lost 5 bases and 0 bases, there was a span of 8 bases. The CDR3 is CASSPPDSYEQYF. CDR3 bases: TGTGCCAGCAGCCCCCCAGACTCCTACGAGCAGTACTTC.

This clone was seen a single time. The chain couples TRBV9 to TRBJ2-7; D may be TRBD1 or TRBD2 (5 bases each). The CDR3 is 14 residues long. In germline, CDR1 is SGDLS, CDR2 YYNGEE. V was shortened by 7 bases and J by 5 bases, with 19 bases between the two germline ends. As DNA, the CDR3 is TGTGCCAGCGGTTCGGGGACGGCCCGGGACGAGCAGTACTTC. It codes for CASGSGTARDEQYF.

This clone was found once. The chain employs TRBV9 and TRBJ2-2; D gene unclear. The germline V gene encodes CDR1 SGDLS and CDR2 YYNGEE. V was trimmed by 2 bases and J by 6 bases, leaving 8 bases between them. The CDR3 spans 13 residues. The CDR3, as DNA: TGTGCCAGCAGCGTTTGGGGTTCCGGGGAGCTGTTTTTT. It codes for CASSVWGSGELFF. Variable domain in full (rest from reference TRBV9 and TRBJ2-2): DSGVTQTPKHLITATGQRVTLRCSPRSGDLSVYWYQQSLDQGLQFLIQYYNGEERAKGNILERFSAQQFPDLHSELNLSSLELGDSALYFCASSVWGSGELFFGEGSRLTVL.

The chain couples TRBV28 to TRBJ2-7; possibly TRBD1 for D (6 bases). This CDR3 has 13 amino acids. The V end was cut by 5 bases, the J end by 4 bases, with 12 bases between. Germline CDR1 MDHEN, CDR2 SYDVKM. In nucleotides, the CDR3 is TGTGCCAGCAGTCCCCAGGGGTTATACGAGCAGTACTTC. This sequence encodes CASSPQGLYEQYF.

The chain couples TRBV5-5 to TRBJ2-7, with 12 positions matching TRBD1. V gave up 4 bases and J gave up 3 bases; unmatched junction bases: 5. This CDR3 has 15 residues. Germline loops: CDR1 SGHKS, CDR2 YYEKEE (reference sequence). The CDR3 region has the DNA TGTGCCAGCAGCGCGGGACAGGGGGCTCTCTACGAGCAGTACTTC. This gives the protein CASSAGQGALYEQYF.

The V gene is TRBV2, the J gene TRBJ2-7; tentative D call: TRBD1 (6 bases). There are 12 residues in the CDR3. The germline V gene encodes CDR1 SNHLY and CDR2 FYNNEI. With 10 bases removed from V and 5 bases from J, the gap between germline ends came to 15 bases. CDR3 residues: CATVGRGNEQYF. DNA for the CDR3: TGTGCCACAGTGGGCAGGGGCAACGAGCAGTACTTC.

The gene calls are TRBV28 and TRBJ2-4; maybe TRBD2 (6 bases). The CDR3 sequence is 18 residues long. The V end lost 2 bases, the J end lost 1 base, and 18 bases lay between the germline ends. CDR1 is MDHEN and CDR2 is SYDVKM in the germline V gene. The CDR3 sequence is CASSLLRSGAVAKNIQYF. The CDR3 region has the DNA TGTGCCAGCAGTTTACTGAGGTCGGGAGCAGTTGCCAAAAACATTCAGTACTTC.